Sequencing of this T cell receptor beta chain was carried out in a study of tumor and adjacent non-tumor tissue in lung cancer. Regarding the study as a whole: Top 100 clones took a larger repertoire share in normal lung. Higher tumor TCR diversity was associated with shorter survival.

No cell sorting was done before RNA was extracted from the tissue. The table lists this clonotype with many counts. Its cognate antigen is unknown. The length of the CDR3 is 13 residues. Germline V lookup: CDR1 WSHSY, CDR2 SAAADI. V was pared by 2 bases and J by 4 bases, with 5 bases between. The library came from three nested PCR rounds adapted from ARM-PCR protocols. Each CDR3 protein gets one entry after TCRdb re-called the multiplex PCR reads with MiXCR. The table lists 130,000 or so distinct CDR3 sequences, around three fifths of them singletons, with about 13% in the top ten. This TCR derives from a man under 40 with non-small cell lung cancer. The sample comprised lung tumor tissue. The chain is built from TRBV10-2 and TRBJ1-4, with D unclear. DNA of the CDR3: TGCGCCAGCAGTGAGGACTATAATGAAAAACTGTTTTTT. This encodes CASSEDYNEKLFF.